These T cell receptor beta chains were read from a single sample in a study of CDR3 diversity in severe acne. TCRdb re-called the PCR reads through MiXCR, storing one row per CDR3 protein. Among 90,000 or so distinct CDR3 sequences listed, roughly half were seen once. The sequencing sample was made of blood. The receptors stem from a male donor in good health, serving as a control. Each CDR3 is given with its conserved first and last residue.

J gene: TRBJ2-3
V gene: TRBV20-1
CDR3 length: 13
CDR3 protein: CSASAGGTDTQYF

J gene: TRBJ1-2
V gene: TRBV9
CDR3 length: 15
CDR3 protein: CASSVGPGQGTGYTF

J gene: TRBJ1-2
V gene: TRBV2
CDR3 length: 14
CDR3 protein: CASSESGTSYGYTF

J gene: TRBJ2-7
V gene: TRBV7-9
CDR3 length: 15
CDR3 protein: CASSPGASDPYEQYF

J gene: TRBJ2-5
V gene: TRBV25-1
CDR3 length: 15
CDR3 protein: CASSPGLAGRETQYF

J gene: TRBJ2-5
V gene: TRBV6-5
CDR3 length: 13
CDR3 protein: CASSTNKTETQYF

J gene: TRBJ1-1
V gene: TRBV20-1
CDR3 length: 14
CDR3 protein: CSARSDRGNTEAFF

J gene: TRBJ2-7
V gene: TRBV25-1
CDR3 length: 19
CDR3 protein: CASSEQVMMKGRPAYEQYF

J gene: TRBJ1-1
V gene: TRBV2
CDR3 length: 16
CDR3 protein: CASTSQQGFWHTEAFF

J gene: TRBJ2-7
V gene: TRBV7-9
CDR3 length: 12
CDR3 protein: CASSPGPDEQYF

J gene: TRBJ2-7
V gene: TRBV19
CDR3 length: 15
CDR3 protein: CASSIDPSASYEQYF

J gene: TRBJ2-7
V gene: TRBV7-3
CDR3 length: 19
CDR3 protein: CASSLTPMRGRDRGLEQYF

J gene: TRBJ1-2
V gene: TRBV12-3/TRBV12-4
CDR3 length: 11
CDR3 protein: CASRRSYGYTF

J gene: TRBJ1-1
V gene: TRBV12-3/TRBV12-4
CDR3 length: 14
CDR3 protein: CASNSSYGGQEAFF

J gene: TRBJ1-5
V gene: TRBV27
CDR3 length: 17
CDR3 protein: CASSLIQGSYSNQPQHF

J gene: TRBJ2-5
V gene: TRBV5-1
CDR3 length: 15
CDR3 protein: CASSLVGLAGGSRYF

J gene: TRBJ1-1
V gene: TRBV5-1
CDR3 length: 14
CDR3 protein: CASSLWTGVPQAFF